Below are 27 T cell receptor beta chains sequenced from a single sample in a study of cytomegalovirus exposure and HLA in healthy donors. Using immunoSEQ multiplex PCR, the repertoire was profiled, and TCRdb retains in-frame clones only, with some absent. The repertoire holds around 240,000 clones, about 90% seen once, with 0.37% in the top ten. The source material was PBMCs. Receptors originate from a woman younger than 35 in good health and CMV-seronegative.

This chain links TRBV5-1 with TRBJ1-4; 9 nucleotides align to TRBD1. V lost 4 bases, J lost 5 bases, and 6 bases stayed unmatched. CDR3 size: 15 residues. Germline CDR1 reads SGHRS; CDR2 reads YFSETQ. The CDR3 loop is CASSRGTGKNEKLFF. The CDR3 coding sequence is TGCGCCAGCAGCCGAGGGACAGGGAAGAATGAAAAACTGTTTTTT.

The rearrangement joins TRBV6-1 to TRBJ2-1; 7 bases map to TRBD2. Germline V lookup: CDR1 MNHNS, CDR2 SASEGT. This CDR3 spans 11 amino acids. J gave up 15 bases and V 4 bases, and 6 bases lay outside the gene matches. The DNA for the CDR3 is TGTGCCAGCAGTGTTGGGAGGGGACGGTTCTTC. It encodes CASSVGRGRFF.

The rearrangement joins TRBV28 to TRBJ1-5; TRBD1 matches 9 bases. The CDR3 contains 14 residues. V lost 8 bases and J lost 4; bases outside the gene matches: 6. Germline V lookup: CDR1 MDHEN, CDR2 SYDVKM. The CDR3 DNA reads TGTGCCAGCCGGACAGGGGTTGGAAATCAGCCCCAGCATTTT. Its protein product is CASRTGVGNQPQHF.

The chain uses TRBV5-1 and TRBJ2-1; 10 bases map to TRBD2. The CDR3 runs to 16 residues. The J segment lost 6 bases and the V segment lost 0 bases, leaving 6 bases of the junction unmatched. Germline CDR1 SGHRS, CDR2 YFSETQ. The CDR3 spells CASSLALSGGANEQFF. CDR3 in DNA: TGCGCCAGCAGCTTGGCCCTAAGCGGGGGGGCCAATGAGCAGTTCTTC.

This chain uses TRBV9 with TRBJ2-7, with D maybe TRBD2 (7 bases). The CDR3 is made up of 15 amino acids. Per the germline V gene, CDR1 is SGDLS and CDR2 is YYNGEE. Trimming shortened V by 0 bases and J by 2 bases, and 12 bases separated the two germline ends. In DNA, the CDR3 is TGTGCCAGCAGCGTAGAGGGGGGGCCCACCTACGAGCAGTACTTC. Its protein product is CASSVEGGPTYEQYF.

V is TRBV25-1 and J is TRBJ1-1; D may be TRBD1 (5 bases). The germline CDR1 and CDR2 sequences are MGHDK and SYGVNS. The CDR3 is 13 residues long. Trimming took 7 bases from V and 3 from J, leaving 12 bases between them. The CDR3, as DNA: TGTGCCAGCAAGCGCGGGGCCGACACTGAAGCTTTCTTT. As protein: CASKRGADTEAFF.

The chain employs TRBV28 and TRBJ2-7; tentatively, D is TRBD2 (5 bases). The V end lost 4 bases, the J end lost 6 bases, and 10 bases lay between the germline ends. The CDR3 totals 12 residues. Germline CDR1 is MDHEN and CDR2 is SYDVKM. The chain's CDR3 is CASSSPGGEQYF. CDR3 DNA: TGTGCCAGCAGTTCCCCAGGAGGCGAGCAGTACTTC.

The chain is built from TRBV5-4 and TRBJ2-7; D call uncertain. CDR1 and CDR2 from the germline V gene are SGHNT and YYREEE (reference sequence). CDR3 size: 13 residues. V was clipped by 0 bases and J by 8 bases, with 12 bases between them. As DNA, the CDR3 is TGTGCCAGCAGCTTGGAGGTTGGGTCACAGCAGTACGTC. It specifies CASSLEVGSQQYV.

In its sample, this clone was seen once. V usage is TRBV5-1 and J usage is TRBJ1-5, with 7 positions matching TRBD1. V lost 4 bases to trimming and J lost 0 bases; unmatched junction nucleotides: 16. CDR1 is SGHRS, CDR2 YFSETQ, per germline. This CDR3 has 19 residues. CDR3 sequence (DNA): TGCGCCAGCAGCCACACTGGGACAGCTAAGGGTTATAGCAATCAGCCCCAGCATTTT. Protein: CASSHTGTAKGYSNQPQHF.

This sequence joins TRBV7-3 and TRBJ2-6; D is possibly TRBD2 (5 bases). CDR3 length: 18 residues. Trimming stripped 3 bases from V and 0 bases from J, with 15 bases between. Germline CDR1 is SGHTA and CDR2 is FQGTGA. CDR3 DNA: TGTGCCAGCAGCTTGGAAGGGAGCGCTGTCTCTGGGGCCAACGTCCTGACTTTC. It specifies CASSLEGSAVSGANVLTF.

The rearrangement links TRBV5-6 to TRBJ1-1; possible D gene TRBD1, 6 bases. Germline-derived CDR1 and CDR2 are SGHDT and YYEEEE. This CDR3 contains 12 residues. V shed 2 bases and J shed 10 bases, with 12 bases lying between them. CDR3 in amino acids: CASSLDRGGAFF. The CDR3 coding sequence is TGTGCCAGCAGCTTAGATAGGGGGGGAGCTTTCTTT.

This clone turned up a few times. The rearrangement joins TRBV20-1 to TRBJ2-7; TRBD1 is a possible D gene (6 bases). The CDR3 spans 11 residues. Germline CDR1 reads DFQATT; CDR2 reads SNEGSKA (reference sequence). Here the CDR3 reads CSGQSVHEQYF. The CDR3, as DNA: TGCAGCGGACAGTCCGTCCACGAGCAGTACTTC.

The rearrangement uses TRBV5-6 and TRBJ2-5, with TRBD1 matching over 9 bases. Germline values: CDR1 SGHDT, CDR2 YYEEEE. The CDR3 loop spans 14 amino acids. V was clipped by 4 bases and J by 8 bases; unmatched bases: 9. The CDR3 DNA follows: TGTGCCAGCAGCGGCGACAGGGGGGGAGGCACCCAGTACTTC. It codes for CASSGDRGGGTQYF.

This rearrangement joins TRBV4-2 to TRBJ1-6; no reliable D call. Trimming cost V 4 bases and J 1 base, with 14 bases left between them. Germline loops: CDR1 LGHNA, CDR2 YNFKEQ. The CDR3 is made up of 17 amino acids. The CDR3 here is CASSRTLGKSYNSPLHF. The CDR3 region has the DNA TGTGCCAGCAGCCGAACCCTCGGGAAGTCCTATAATTCACCCCTCCACTTT.

V usage is TRBV29-1 and J usage is TRBJ2-7; D may be TRBD1 (6 bases). Per the germline V gene, CDR1 is SQVTM and CDR2 is ANQGSEA. The CDR3 sequence is 12 residues long. Trimming removed 7 bases from V and 6 bases from J, with 16 bases in between. In DNA, the CDR3 is TGCAGCGCACCTGGGGACATGGGCGAGCAGTACTTC. Protein product: CSAPGDMGEQYF.

This chain uses TRBV15 with TRBJ1-5, with a weak D call TRBD1 (6 bases). The CDR3 covers 21 residues. Germline V gene sequence: CDR1 LNHNV, CDR2 YYDKDF (reference sequence). V lost 0 bases, J lost 0 bases, and 24 bases lay in between. The CDR3 bases are TGTGCCACCAGCAGAGAGGCAGGGGACCCCTTATTGCTTAATAGCAATCAGCCCCAGCATTTT. Residues: CATSREAGDPLLLNSNQPQHF.

The chain joins TRBV5-4 to TRBJ1-1; D is unresolved. The CDR3 sequence is 13 residues long. Germline CDR1 is SGHNT and CDR2 is YYREEE (reference sequence). The ends were cut back, 0 bases at V and 5 bases at J, with 8 bases in the middle. The CDR3 nucleotides read TGTGCCAGCAGCTTGGGGGGAGGGACTGAAGCTTTCTTT. This codes for CASSLGGGTEAFF.

This chain links TRBV18 with TRBJ2-7, with TRBD1 matching over 7 bases. The trim removed 2 bases at V and 2 bases at J, leaving 9 bases unmatched. The CDR3 is made up of 16 amino acids. CDR1 KGHSH and CDR2 LQKENI come from the germline V gene. CDR3 loop: CASSPRDGTEPYEQYF. CDR3 DNA: TGTGCCAGCTCACCAAGGGACGGGACAGAACCCTACGAGCAGTACTTC.

This clone has just one count. The V gene is TRBV11-2, the J gene TRBJ1-3; D perhaps matches TRBD1 (5 bases). Germline CDR1 is SGHAT and CDR2 is FQNNGV. This CDR3 has 14 amino acids. V dropped 6 bases and J dropped 3 bases, with 12 bases sitting between them. The CDR3 sequence is CASRVGANGNTIYF. CDR3 coding DNA: TGTGCCAGCAGGGTAGGGGCGAATGGAAACACCATATATTTT.

The chain joins TRBV29-1 to TRBJ2-2; 10 positions agree with TRBD2. Germline CDR1 is SQVTM and CDR2 is ANQGSEA. The CDR3 spans 15 residues. Trimming took 3 bases from V and 4 from J; bases not matched to a gene: 5. CDR3 amino acids: CSVDSGGAGTGELFF. Written as DNA, the CDR3 is TGCAGCGTTGACAGCGGGGGGGCCGGCACCGGGGAGCTGTTTTTT.

The chain combines TRBV11-1 with TRBJ1-6, with no clear D. Trimming removed 5 bases at V and 7 bases at J, with 12 bases between. CDR1 is SGHAT and CDR2 is FQDESV in the germline V gene (reference sequence). The CDR3 is 14 residues long. CDR3 protein: CASSGRFFNSPLHF. CDR3 sequence (DNA): TGTGCCAGCAGCGGCAGGTTTTTCAATTCACCCCTCCACTTT.

This chain connects TRBV6-1 to TRBJ1-6; D uncertain. The germline V gene encodes CDR1 MNHNS and CDR2 SASEGT. Trimming took off 10 bases at V and 7 bases at J, with 5 bases between the two ends. The CDR3 has 10 amino acids. The CDR3 DNA sequence: TGTGCCAACGGGAATTCACCCCTCCACTTT. Protein sequence: CANGNSPLHF.

The chain employs TRBV7-9 and TRBJ1-5, with no clear D. The CDR3 extends over 14 amino acids. V was shortened by 3 bases and J by 5 bases, with 11 bases between the two germline ends. Germline values: CDR1 SEHNR, CDR2 FQNEAQ (reference sequence). The CDR3 region is CASSLPGPYQPQHF. CDR3 in DNA: TGTGCCAGCAGCTTGCCGGGTCCCTATCAGCCCCAGCATTTT.

The chain couples TRBV6-5 to TRBJ2-7; 13 bases line up with TRBD2. The CDR3 runs to 12 residues. Germline V gene sequence: CDR1 MNHEY, CDR2 SVGAGI. V shed 7 bases, J shed 9 bases, and the junction held 3 bases outside the gene matches. The CDR3 DNA is TGTGCCAGCACGGGGACTAGCGGGGTGCAGTACGTC. Its translation: CASTGTSGVQYV.

The chain links TRBV28 to TRBJ2-7; 7 nucleotides agree with TRBD1. The CDR3 runs to 13 residues. The trim removed 6 bases at V and 6 bases at J, leaving 8 bases unmatched. Germline V gene sequence: CDR1 MDHEN, CDR2 SYDVKM. The CDR3 DNA reads as TGTGCCAGCAGGAATACAGGGGCCGTCGAGCAGTACTTC. Protein sequence: CASRNTGAVEQYF.

This chain connects TRBV7-6 to TRBJ2-7, with 8 bases fitting TRBD1. The germline CDR1 and CDR2 sequences are SGHVS and FNYEAQ. The CDR3 totals 18 residues. V dropped 6 bases and J dropped 1; count of bases not matched to a gene: 17. This CDR3 reads CASSNIVPTGTGSYEQYF. The CDR3 DNA follows: TGTGCCAGCAGTAACATTGTGCCAACCGGGACAGGATCCTACGAGCAGTACTTC.

The rearrangement links TRBV21-1 to TRBJ2-7; the table gives TRBD1 as D, unverified against the DNA. TRBV21-1 is deemed a pseudogene. The CDR3 is 13 amino acids. The CDR3 DNA reads TGTGCCAGCGTTAACAGGGGGTCCTACGAGCAGTACTTC. This gives the protein CASVNRGSYEQYF.